The text below deals with one TCR beta chain. This clonotype was detected only a few times. Its antigen remains undetermined. No clone much larger than this one lies a single base away; base qualities are absent. Library method: PCR. This sample was sequenced with an Illumina HiSeq 2500. TCR libraries were prepared with molecular barcoding, using unique molecular identifiers to normalize TCRbeta repertoire quantification. The public reads were run again by TCRdb, first through fastp at Q25 and then through MiXCR, and only productive beta chains were kept. Duplicate CDR3 protein sequences are folded into a single record with the most common DNA and genes. The sample table records about 420,000 distinct CDR3 sequences; approximately 11% of these occur just once. The ten most abundant clones make up 4.5% to 7% of the sample. The data were obtained in a study of T-cell reconstitution after alpha-beta-depleted transplantation in children (dated by TCRdb to the mid-2010s). Concerning the study at large: Using TCR repertoire profiling, the study quantitatively followed how T-cell immune reconstitution unfolded in children after TCRalphabeta/CD19-depleted allogeneic hematopoietic cell transplantation.

CDR1 and CDR2, looked up from the germline V gene, are SGHTA and FQGNSA. V and J lose 1 base and 8 bases, and a span of 9 bases separates them. The CDR3 holds 13 amino acids from the cysteine to the phenylalanine. Just the 39-base CDR3 DNA is kept, in frame starting at base 1. The chain is assembled from TRBV7-2 and TRBJ2-1, with TRBD2 as a weak D call on 6 bases. Sequenced material: PBMCs from the stem cell graft donor, taken from the stem cell graft. This TCR was recovered from a human donor who donated a stem cell graft to a child with acute myeloid leukemia. The DNA is as follows: TGTGCCAGCAGCTTAGGAGGAGGGTATGAGCAGTTCTTC. Translated, this gives CASSLGGGYEQFF.